These T cell receptor beta chains were read from a single sample in a study of blood T cell repertoires in COVID-19. The method was immunoSEQ multiplex PCR; TCRdb's version includes in-frame clones alone and lacks a portion of them. Of about 370,000 clones in the sample, roughly nine tenths were seen once. The sequenced sample was peripheral blood. The receptors shown here come from a woman in her 30s with COVID-19, enrolled during active disease. CDR3s include the opening cysteine and the closing phenylalanine or tryptophan. Each record gives: D gene, V gene, clone size, J gene, CDR3 DNA, CDR3 protein. A D gene is named only where the DNA matches it firmly. Expanded clones are given a class, and other clones once, few, many or no size at all.

TRBD2	TRBV13	once	TRBJ2-1	TGTGCCAGCAGCCCTAGCGGCCCATCCTACAATGAGCAGTTCTTC	CASSPSGPSYNEQFF
-	TRBV28	-	TRBJ1-2	TGTGCCAGCAGCGTCAGAACGGCGGGGAGAGGCTACACCTTC	CASSVRTAGRGYTF
-	TRBV21-1	-	TRBJ1-4	TGTGCCAGCAGCCCCTGTCCCAGTGACACTACTAATGAAAAACTGTTTTTT	CASSPCPSDTTNEKLFF
TRBD1	TRBV7-9	-	TRBJ1-3	TGTGCCAGCAGCTTACAGACAGGGGGTGGAAACACCATATATTTT	CASSLQTGGGNTIYF
TRBD2	TRBV7-8	-	TRBJ2-1	TGTGCCAGCAGCGGGGCTAGCGGGAGGGCCATTAATGAGCAGTTCTTC	CASSGASGRAINEQFF
TRBD2	TRBV6-2/TRBV6-3	-	TRBJ2-3	TGTGCCAGCAGTTTCGAGCGGGAGTTGGCAGATACGCAGTATTTT	CASSFERELADTQYF
TRBD2	TRBV5-4	-	TRBJ2-5	TGTGCCAGCAGCTATCGGGCGGTAGCGGGGGGGCGGGAGACCCAGTACTTC	CASSYRAVAGGRETQYF
-	TRBV28	few	TRBJ1-1	TGTGCCAGCACCCCTGGGGCGACCACTGAAGCTTTCTTT	CASTPGATTEAFF
TRBD1	TRBV7-9	-	TRBJ1-1	TGTGCCAGCAGCTCAATGAGGACAGGGCACACTGAAGCTTTCTTT	CASSSMRTGHTEAFF
-	TRBV13	-	TRBJ1-1	TGTGCCAGCAGCTTAGCCCGTCCGAACACTGAAGCTTTCTTT	CASSLARPNTEAFF
-	TRBV10-3	-	TRBJ2-1	TGTGCCATCAGTGAGTTGGACTATGACAATGAGCAGTTCTTC	CAISELDYDNEQFF
-	TRBV6-5	-	TRBJ1-1	TGTGCCAGCAGTCCCCTGGGCCGGCCGGATGAAGCTTTCTTT	CASSPLGRPDEAFF
-	TRBV11-3	-	TRBJ2-2	TGTGCCAGCAGCTCGAGGACATGGGAACTGACCGGGGAGCTGTTTTTT	CASSSRTWELTGELFF
-	TRBV19	-	TRBJ1-5	TGTGCCAGTAGTATAGCCAGAAATCAGCCCCAGCATTTT	CASSIARNQPQHF
-	TRBV28	-	TRBJ1-2	TGTGCCAGCAGTCCCCCCGGCGGGTACTATGGCTACACCTTC	CASSPPGGYYGYTF
TRBD1	TRBV5-1	-	TRBJ1-2	TGCGCCAGCAGTTACGACGACAGGGGATCCTATGGCTACACCTTC	CASSYDDRGSYGYTF
-	TRBV7-2	-	TRBJ2-5	TGTGCCAGCAGCTTATCCCCGGGGAACCAAGAGACCCAGTACTTC	CASSLSPGNQETQYF
TRBD1	TRBV11-2	-	TRBJ2-4	TGTGCCAGCACCAGCTTAGTAGGACAGGGGATTCAGTACTTC	CASTSLVGQGIQYF
-	TRBV6-2/TRBV6-3	-	TRBJ2-5	TGTGCCAGCACTTACAGGTCCCGGGGGGAGACCCAGTACTTC	CASTYRSRGETQYF
-	TRBV4-3	-	TRBJ2-3	TGCGCCAGCAGCCAAGATGGCGGAGAACCCACAGATACGCAGTATTTT	CASSQDGGEPTDTQYF
-	TRBV6-2/TRBV6-3	-	TRBJ1-1	TGTGCCAGCAGTGGACAATTCACTGAAGCTTTCTTT	CASSGQFTEAFF
-	TRBV7-6	-	TRBJ2-5	TGTGCCAGCAGCTCAAAGGGATCGCAGGGGAGATACCAAGAGACCCAGTACTTC	CASSSKGSQGRYQETQYF
-	TRBV6-2/TRBV6-3	-	TRBJ1-5	TGTGCCAGCAGTATACAGGGCTTCGACAATCAGCCCCAGCATTTT	CASSIQGFDNQPQHF
TRBD2	TRBV30	-	TRBJ2-3	TGTGCCTGGACCTTAAGGGGTCTAGCGGGAGCCTCAGATACGCAGTATTTT	CAWTLRGLAGASDTQYF
TRBD1	TRBV11-2	-	TRBJ2-1	TGTGCCAGCAGCTTGGACAGGGGAGTAAATGAGCAGTTCTTC	CASSLDRGVNEQFF
TRBD1	TRBV28	-	TRBJ2-7	TGTGCCAGCAGTTCCCCGCGACAGGGGGCGAACGAGCAGTACTTC	CASSSPRQGANEQYF
TRBD1	TRBV19	-	TRBJ1-6	TGTGCCAGTAGTATAGCCAGGGGGGATTCACCCCTCCACTTT	CASSIARGDSPLHF
-	TRBV3-1/TRBV3-2	once	TRBJ2-5	TGTGCCAGCAGCCAACCTACGGTATACCAAGAGACCCAGTACTTC	CASSQPTVYQETQYF
-	TRBV18	once	TRBJ1-2	TGTGCCAGCTCACCACCGAGTACTAGTGGGTATATGACCTATGGCTACACCTTC	CASSPPSTSGYMTYGYTF
TRBD2	TRBV10-2	-	TRBJ2-3	TGCGCCAGCAGTCGACTAGCGGGGGAACGTACGTATAGCACAGATACGCAGTATTTT	CASSRLAGERTYSTDTQYF
-	TRBV28	-	TRBJ2-7	TGTGCCAGCAGTTTTCAGGGGACCTACGAGCAGTACTTC	CASSFQGTYEQYF
TRBD1	TRBV5-1	-	TRBJ1-1	TGCGCCAGCAGGCCTCGGACAGGGATGAACACTGAAGCTTTCTTT	CASRPRTGMNTEAFF
-	TRBV5-5	-	TRBJ1-5	TGTGCCAGCAGCTTGGTCGGAGGAGACCAGCCCCAGCATTTT	CASSLVGGDQPQHF
-	TRBV7-9	-	TRBJ1-2	TGTGCCAGCAGCTCCCCTTGGGGAGGGAACTATGGCTACACCTTC	CASSSPWGGNYGYTF
TRBD1	TRBV30	-	TRBJ2-5	TGTGCCTGGAGACAGGGGGCCGGGGAGACCCAGTACTTC	CAWRQGAGETQYF
TRBD2	TRBV10-2	-	TRBJ2-2	TGCGCCAGCAGTTCTAGCGGGAGGGCCGGCGGGGAGCTGTTTTTT	CASSSSGRAGGELFF
TRBD2	TRBV7-2	-	TRBJ2-1	TGTGCCAGCAGCCGCACTAGCGGGAGAAGTCGGTACAATGAGCAGTTCTTC	CASSRTSGRSRYNEQFF
-	TRBV6-2/TRBV6-3	-	TRBJ2-3	TGTGCCAGCAGTTTTTCGGGGGTTGCAGATACGCAGTATTTT	CASSFSGVADTQYF
-	TRBV6-5	few	TRBJ1-5	TGTGCCAGCAGAGATCGCGGGGGTGGCAATCAGCCCCAGCATTTT	CASRDRGGGNQPQHF
-	TRBV28	few	TRBJ2-1	TGTGCCAGCAGTTACCCAGGGTCCTACAATGAGCAGTTCTTC	CASSYPGSYNEQFF
TRBD1	TRBV10-3	once	TRBJ2-7	TGTGCCATCAGTGATTCGGGACAGGGTGGGTTGCAGTACTTC	CAISDSGQGGLQYF
-	TRBV6-2/TRBV6-3	-	TRBJ1-2	TGTGCCAGCAGTTCACAAAAGACAGGCAGTGGCTACACCTTC	CASSSQKTGSGYTF
-	TRBV14	-	TRBJ2-7	TGTGCCAGCAGCCACGGAGGGCACGGCAGAATCTACGAGCAGTACTTC	CASSHGGHGRIYEQYF
TRBD1	TRBV19	once	TRBJ1-2	TGTGCCAGTAGTCCGGGACAGGGTGACTATGGCTACACCTTC	CASSPGQGDYGYTF
TRBD1	TRBV7-8	-	TRBJ2-7	TGTGCCAGCAGATCTAGGACAGGGAACTACGAGCAGTACTTC	CASRSRTGNYEQYF
TRBD1	TRBV11-3	-	TRBJ1-1	TGTGCCAGCAGCTTAGGACAGGGGAGGGTCACTGAAGCTTTCTTT	CASSLGQGRVTEAFF
-	TRBV5-1	-	TRBJ2-1	TGCGCCAGCAGCTTGACCCAGCTTTCGGGGCAGTTCTTC	CASSLTQLSGQFF
TRBD1	TRBV28	-	TRBJ1-2	TGTGCCAGCTGGACAGGGTCGAACTATGGCTACACCTTC	CASWTGSNYGYTF
-	TRBV6-2/TRBV6-3	-	TRBJ1-4	TGTGCCAGCAGTAGAGGTGTCGGGGGGCGTGAAAAACTGTTTTTT	CASSRGVGGREKLFF
TRBD1	TRBV12-3/TRBV12-4	-	TRBJ1-5	TGTGCCAGCAGTCCGGGACAGAATCAGCCCCAGCATTTT	CASSPGQNQPQHF
TRBD2	TRBV4-1	-	TRBJ2-1	TGCGCCAGCAGCCTCGCCGCTAGCGGGGCCTCCTACAATGAGCAGTTCTTC	CASSLAASGASYNEQFF
-	TRBV9	-	TRBJ2-4	TGTGCCAGCAGCGGTTCCGGGGGGCCTGACATTCAGTACTTC	CASSGSGGPDIQYF
-	TRBV2	-	TRBJ2-4	TGTGCCAGCAGTGCCGCTACCAAAAACATTCAGTACTTC	CASSAATKNIQYF
TRBD1	TRBV19	-	TRBJ1-2	TGTGCCAGTAGTATTCCGACAGGGTTAGGTTATGGCTACACCTTC	CASSIPTGLGYGYTF
TRBD1	TRBV11-3	-	TRBJ1-2	TGTGCCAGCAGCGGGCAGGGGGAAGAAGGCTACACCTTC	CASSGQGEEGYTF
TRBD1	TRBV24-1	once	TRBJ1-2	TGTGCCACCAGTGACCTGACAGGGGATTATGGCTACACCTTC	CATSDLTGDYGYTF
TRBD2	TRBV7-2	few	TRBJ2-1	TGTGCCAGCCTCTCCAGGCGGGGGAACAGTGAGCAGTTCTTC	CASLSRRGNSEQFF
TRBD1	TRBV27	-	TRBJ1-2	TGTGCCAGCAGCAAGGTGGACAGGGGAGGCTATGGCTACACCTTC	CASSKVDRGGYGYTF
TRBD1	TRBV6-1	-	TRBJ2-3	TGTGCCAGCAGTGAAGTTTGGACAGGGGGCACAGATACGCAGTATTTT	CASSEVWTGGTDTQYF